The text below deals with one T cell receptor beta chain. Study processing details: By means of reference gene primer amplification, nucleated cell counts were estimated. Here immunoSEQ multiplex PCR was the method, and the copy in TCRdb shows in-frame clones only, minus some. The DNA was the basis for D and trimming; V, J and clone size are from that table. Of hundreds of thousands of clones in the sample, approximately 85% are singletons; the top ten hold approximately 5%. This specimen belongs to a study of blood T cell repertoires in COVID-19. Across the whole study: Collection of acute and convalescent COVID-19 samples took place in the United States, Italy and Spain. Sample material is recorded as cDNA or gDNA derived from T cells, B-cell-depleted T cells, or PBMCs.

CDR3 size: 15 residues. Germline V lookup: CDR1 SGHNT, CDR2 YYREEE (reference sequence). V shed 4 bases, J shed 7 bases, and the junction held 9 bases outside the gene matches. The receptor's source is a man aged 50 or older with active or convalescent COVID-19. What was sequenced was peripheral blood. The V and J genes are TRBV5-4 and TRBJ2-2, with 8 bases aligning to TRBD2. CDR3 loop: CASSPGGGLVGELFF. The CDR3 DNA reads TGTGCCAGCAGCCCCGGGGGGGGGCTGGTCGGGGAGCTGTTTTTT.